The 24 T cell receptor beta chains below all came from one sample that was sequenced in a study of vaccination and CD4 T cells after COVID-19. No antigen has been assigned to these receptors. The Oncomine TCR Beta short-read assay sequenced DNA from cultured CD4+ T cells. TCRdb reprocessed the PCR reads with MiXCR, giving one entry per CDR3 protein. The table includes approximately 27,000 distinct CDR3 sequences, roughly a third detected once. Time point denoted: late sampling 161 to 241 days after vaccination in a few convalescent patients. The treatment: approximately nine-day PBMC culture with coronavirus spike peptide pools or control peptides (ViraFEST assay). The source was CD4+ T cells from blood, cultured in vitro, collected about 7 months after SARS-CoV-2 vaccination. These receptors all come from a human donor who had recovered from COVID-19.

Sample share makes this clonotype medium-sized. The CDR3 coding sequence is TGTGCCAGCAGCCCACAAGAGACCCAGTACTTC. Encoded protein: CASSPQETQYF. The chain employs TRBV2 and TRBJ2-5, with unresolved D. Germline CDR1 is SNHLY and CDR2 is FYNNEI. The CDR3 extends over 11 amino acids. The ends were cut back, 6 bases at V and 2 bases at J, with 4 bases in the middle.

The V and J genes are TRBV27 and TRBJ2-1; TRBD2 matches 10 bases. CDR1 and CDR2 (germline): MNHEY, SMNVEV (reference sequence). Unmatched junction bases numbered 11, after V lost 2 bases and J lost 7 bases. The CDR3 covers 17 residues. The CDR3 is CASSLQRLAGARNEQFF. CDR3 nucleotide sequence: TGTGCCAGCAGTTTACAGCGGCTAGCGGGGGCGCGGAATGAGCAGTTCTTC.

The gene calls are TRBV6-5 and TRBJ2-7; D not certain. Germline CDR1 MNHEY, CDR2 SVGAGI. The V and J ends lost 0 bases and 6 bases respectively, with 9 bases between them. The CDR3 is 13 residues long. The CDR3 region has the DNA TGTGCCAGCAGTTACTCGACGCCAAGCGAGCAGTACTTC. The encoded protein is CASSYSTPSEQYF.

This clonotype was detected a few times. The chain combines TRBV19 with TRBJ1-5; no clear D. This CDR3 has 15 residues. The V end was cut by 1 base, the J end by 0 bases, with 7 bases between. The germline V gene encodes CDR1 LNHDA and CDR2 SQIVND (reference sequence). The CDR3 DNA reads as TGTGCCAGTAGTATAGTCCAGGTTAGCAATCAGCCCCAGCATTTT. It specifies CASSIVQVSNQPQHF.

The rearrangement uses TRBV6-1 and TRBJ1-1; D unresolved. This CDR3 contains 13 residues. CDR1 is MNHNS and CDR2 is SASEGT in the germline V gene. Trimming pared 8 bases from V and 1 base from J, leaving 11 bases between. DNA for the CDR3: TGTGCCAGCCTCTTACTTTCGAACACTGAAGCTTTCTTT. This gives the protein CASLLLSNTEAFF.

The chain has TRBV28 and TRBJ2-7; 8 nucleotides match TRBD1. J was trimmed by 7 bases and V by 6 bases; bases with no gene match: 11. CDR1 and CDR2 (germline): MDHEN, SYDVKM. CDR3 length equals 14 residues. This chain's CDR3 is CASSYLQGAREQYF. DNA for the CDR3: TGTGCCAGCAGCTACCTTCAGGGGGCGCGGGAGCAGTACTTC. Looking up the rest from reference TRBV28 and TRBJ2-7 gives the full variable domain: DVKVTQSSRYLVKRTGEKVFLECVQDMDHENMFWYRQDPGLGLRLIYFSYDVKMKEKGDIPEGYSVSREKKERFSLILESASTNQTSMYLCASSYLQGAREQYFGPGTRLTVT.

This rearrangement joins TRBV27 to TRBJ2-5; no clear D gene. In germline, CDR1 is MNHEY, CDR2 SMNVEV (reference sequence). The CDR3 contains 13 residues. The V end lost 6 bases, the J end lost 4 bases, and 12 bases lay between the germline ends. The CDR3 DNA is TGTGCCAGCAGCCGTACACTGGGAGAGACCCAGTACTTC. Translation gives CASSRTLGETQYF.

This sequence joins TRBV30 and TRBJ2-7; the match to TRBD1 covers 10 bases. With V trimmed by 2 bases and J by 7 bases, 5 bases remained unmatched. The germline CDR1 and CDR2 sequences are GTSNPN and SVGIG (reference sequence). CDR3 length: 13 residues. CDR3 amino acids: CAWSPGTGEEQYF. The CDR3 DNA reads as TGTGCCTGGAGTCCCGGGACAGGGGAAGAGCAGTACTTC.

The genes are TRBV5-1 and TRBJ1-6; weak D call: TRBD1 (5 bases). The CDR3 consists of 14 residues. V was pared by 1 base and J by 7 bases, with 9 bases between. From germline, CDR1 is SGHRS and CDR2 YFSETQ. CDR3 DNA: TGCGCCAGCAGCTTGCCAGGGTCGAATTCACCCCTCCACTTT. Translation gives CASSLPGSNSPLHF.

The chain uses TRBV30 and TRBJ1-2; D gene uncertain. The CDR3 has 11 amino acids. Trimming left V 3 bases short and J 7 bases short, with 9 bases between. Germline CDR1 is GTSNPN and CDR2 is SVGIG (reference sequence). In DNA form, the CDR3 reads TGTGCCTGGAGGCTACGTGGTGGCTACACCTTC. Encoded protein: CAWRLRGGYTF.

This clonotype was seen only a few times. The rearrangement links TRBV19 to TRBJ2-1; D might be TRBD2 (6 bases). CDR3 size: 15 residues. Trimming took 4 bases from V and 0 from J, leaving 10 bases between them. Germline CDR1 is LNHDA and CDR2 is SQIVND (reference sequence). The DNA for the CDR3 is TGTGCCAGTAGTACCCGGGGGTACTCCTACAATGAGCAGTTCTTC. It translates to CASSTRGYSYNEQFF.

The chain carries TRBV7-3 and TRBJ1-2; D perhaps matches TRBD1 (5 bases). Germline V gene lookup returns CDR1 SGHTA and CDR2 FQGTGA. The length of the CDR3 is 15 residues. Deletions cut 5 bases from V and 2 bases from J, with 15 bases between. CDR3 sequence: CASSPMAGSNYGYTF. CDR3 coding DNA: TGTGCCAGCAGCCCAATGGCAGGGTCGAACTATGGCTACACCTTC.

This clonotype was observed a few times. The gene calls are TRBV6-1 and TRBJ2-5; 12 bases align to TRBD2. Looked up from germline, CDR1 is MNHNS and CDR2 is SASEGT. Trimming removed 1 base from V and 4 bases from J; junction bases left unmatched: 7. The CDR3 is made up of 17 amino acids. The CDR3 sequence: CASSEGRTSGIGETQYF. In nucleotides, the CDR3 is TGTGCCAGCAGTGAAGGAAGGACTAGCGGGATTGGAGAGACCCAGTACTTC.

This clonotype was counted between two and nine times. The chain uses TRBV28 and TRBJ2-7, with D hard to call. With 7 bases removed from V and 6 bases from J, the gap between germline ends came to 22 bases. The CDR3 runs 15 residues. Germline assignment: CDR1 MDHEN and CDR2 SYDVKM. For the CDR3, the DNA is TGTGCCAGCATGAAGGAACGGACCGGCGACGGCGAGCAGTACTTC. Translated: CASMKERTGDGEQYF. Full variable domain (missing parts from reference TRBV28 and TRBJ2-7): DVKVTQSSRYLVKRTGEKVFLECVQDMDHENMFWYRQDPGLGLRLIYFSYDVKMKEKGDIPEGYSVSREKKERFSLILESASTNQTSMYLCASMKERTGDGEQYFGPGTRLTVT.

By sample share, this clonotype is medium-sized. This rearrangement joins TRBV4-2 to TRBJ1-5, with TRBD1 as a possible D gene (6 bases). The CDR3 sequence is 15 residues long. CDR1 is LGHNA and CDR2 is YNFKEQ in the germline V gene. The V gene lost 2 bases and the J gene lost 0 bases, with 8 bases spanning the gap. CDR3 DNA sequence: TGTGCCAGCAGCCAAAAAGGGGGTAGCAATCAGCCCCAGCATTTT. Residues: CASSQKGGSNQPQHF.

J is TRBJ2-5 and V is TRBV27; D gene ambiguous. Germline CDR1 is MNHEY and CDR2 is SMNVEV (reference sequence). The CDR3 extends over 14 amino acids. Trimming took off 4 bases at V and 4 bases at J, with 13 bases between the two ends. The CDR3 loop reads CASSSQTSRETQYF. DNA of the CDR3: TGTGCCAGCAGTTCGCAGACCTCCAGAGAGACCCAGTACTTC.

This chain links TRBV6-1 with TRBJ1-1; 8 bases are shared with TRBD1. Germline V gene lookup returns CDR1 MNHNS and CDR2 SASEGT. This CDR3 has 14 amino acids. With V trimmed by 10 bases and J by 1 base, 8 bases remained unmatched. The CDR3 protein is CATEDRARNTEAFF. As DNA, the CDR3 is TGTGCCACCGAGGACAGGGCTCGGAACACTGAAGCTTTCTTT.

This clonotype was recorded only once. This chain uses TRBV29-1 with TRBJ2-5; unclear D gene. Trimming stripped 4 bases from V and 1 base from J, with 10 bases between. Germline loops: CDR1 SQVTM, CDR2 ANQGSEA. The CDR3 covers 13 residues. This CDR3 reads CSVVSVFQETQYF. The CDR3 DNA reads TGCAGCGTTGTCTCGGTGTTCCAAGAGACCCAGTACTTC.

This clonotype was found a few times. The V and J genes are TRBV2 and TRBJ1-5; no firm D call. The CDR3 covers 13 residues. Trimming cost V 7 bases and J 6 bases, with 13 bases left between them. Germline V gives CDR1 SNHLY, CDR2 FYNNEI. For the CDR3, the DNA is TGTGCCAGCAAATGGCAGGATTTTCAGCCCCAGCATTTT. It encodes CASKWQDFQPQHF.

This clonotype was detected only a few times. V is TRBV7-8 and J is TRBJ2-5; D may be TRBD1 (5 bases). Germline-derived CDR1 and CDR2 are SGHVS and FQNEAQ. The CDR3 has 14 residues. Trimming stripped 0 bases from V and 5 bases from J, with 10 bases between. The CDR3 DNA sequence: TGTGCCAGCAGCTTAGCCAGGGTCATTGAGACCCAGTACTTC. This sequence encodes CASSLARVIETQYF.

This chain uses TRBV7-2 with TRBJ2-1, with TRBD1 as a possible D gene (6 bases). The CDR3 totals 14 residues. Trimming removed 0 bases from V and 7 bases from J, with 10 bases in between. The germline V gene encodes CDR1 SGHTA and CDR2 FQGNSA. The chain's CDR3 is CASSLAWGPNEQFF. CDR3 nucleotides: TGTGCCAGCAGCTTAGCGTGGGGGCCTAATGAGCAGTTCTTC. The full variable domain, completed using reference TRBV7-2 and TRBJ2-1, is GAGVSQSPSNKVTEKGKDVELRCDPISGHTALYWYRQSLGQGLEFLIYFQGNSAPDKSGLPSDRFSAERTGGSVSTLTIQRTQQEDSAVYLCASSLAWGPNEQFFGPGTRLTVL.

This clonotype was observed a few times. This sequence joins TRBV19 and TRBJ1-5; TRBD1 agrees at 10 bases. There are 17 residues in the CDR3. CDR1 and CDR2 from the germline V gene are LNHDA and SQIVND (reference sequence). V trimming: 5 bases; J trimming: 7 bases; junction bases outside the gene matches: 14. The chain's CDR3 is CASSPRGVGQGLQPQHF. The CDR3 DNA reads TGTGCCAGTAGTCCAAGGGGAGTGGGACAGGGGCTACAGCCCCAGCATTTT.

The chain employs TRBV7-3 and TRBJ2-1; 11 bases match TRBD2. CDR1 is SGHTA, CDR2 FQGTGA, per germline. J lost 4 bases, V lost 6 bases, and 5 bases had no gene match. This CDR3 spans 15 amino acids. The CDR3 region is CASSQTSGGYNEQFF. The CDR3 DNA is TGTGCCAGCAGTCAAACTAGCGGGGGATACAATGAGCAGTTCTTC. The full variable domain, in which reference TRBV7-3 and TRBJ2-1 provide the parts outside the CDR3, is GAGVSQTPSNKVTEKGKYVELRCDPISGHTALYWYRQSLGQGPEFLIYFQGTGAADDSGLPNDRFFAVRPEGSVSTLKIQRTERGDSAVYLCASSQTSGGYNEQFFGPGTRLTVL.

This clonotype was found a few times. This chain connects TRBV28 to TRBJ2-3; tentative D call: TRBD1 (6 bases). CDR3 length: 14 residues. Trimming removed 6 bases from V and 5 bases from J, with 15 bases in between. The germline V gene has CDR1 MDHEN and CDR2 SYDVKM. In DNA form, the CDR3 reads TGTGCCAGCAGCATGGCTCAGGGGTTAGATACGCAGTATTTT. It codes for CASSMAQGLDTQYF.